A few counts support the clone carrying this T cell receptor (beta chain). The target antigen is unknown. The data were taken from a study of blood T cells in healthy people across ages. The CDR3 sequence is 13 residues long. The germline V gene encodes CDR1 SGHAT and CDR2 FQNNGV. Trimming took off 3 bases at V and 5 bases at J, with 10 bases between the two ends. Findings and limits, study-wide: Getting older went along with TCR beta diversity per million T cells dropping roughly linearly. Observed TCR beta diversity showed a strong correlation with the percentage of naive T cells as measured by flow cytometry.

Together with a sample-barcoded 5' primer, a J-beta primer mix was included in a second PCR lasting roughly 6 to 12 cycles. All cDNA molecules were each tagged by a template-switch adaptor with 12 random nucleotides. TCRdb itself ran the 5' RACE reads through MiXCR, one entry per CDR3 protein. In the table there are more than 650,000 distinct CDR3 sequences, around 25% of which are singletons. These sequences were also reported in another study, on T cells of mothers and their children. According to that study: Slightly higher but non-significant overlap marked related mother-child pairs versus unrelated pairs.

This clonotype was obtained from a boy under 18 in good health. The chain employs TRBV11-2 and TRBJ2-5; no clear D. Sequencing input: blood. The CDR3 loop is CASSLTFAETQYF. The DNA of the CDR3 is TGTGCCAGCAGCTTGACTTTTGCGGAGACCCAGTACTTC.